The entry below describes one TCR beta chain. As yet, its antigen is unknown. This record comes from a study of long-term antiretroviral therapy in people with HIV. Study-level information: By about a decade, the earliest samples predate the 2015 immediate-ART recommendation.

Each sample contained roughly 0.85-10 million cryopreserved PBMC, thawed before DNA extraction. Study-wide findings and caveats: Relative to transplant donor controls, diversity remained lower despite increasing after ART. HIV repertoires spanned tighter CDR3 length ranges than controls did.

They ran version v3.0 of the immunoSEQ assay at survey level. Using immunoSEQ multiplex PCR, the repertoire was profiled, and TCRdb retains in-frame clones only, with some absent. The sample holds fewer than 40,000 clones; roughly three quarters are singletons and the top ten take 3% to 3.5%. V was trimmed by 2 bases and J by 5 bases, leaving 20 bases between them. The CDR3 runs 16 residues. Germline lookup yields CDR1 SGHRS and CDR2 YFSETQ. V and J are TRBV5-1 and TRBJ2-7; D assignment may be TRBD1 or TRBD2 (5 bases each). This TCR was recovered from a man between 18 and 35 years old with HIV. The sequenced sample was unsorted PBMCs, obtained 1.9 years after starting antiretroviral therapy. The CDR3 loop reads CASSFYEGLDSHEQYF. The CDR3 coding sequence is TGCGCCAGCAGCTTTTACGAGGGGCTCGATTCCCACGAGCAGTACTTC.